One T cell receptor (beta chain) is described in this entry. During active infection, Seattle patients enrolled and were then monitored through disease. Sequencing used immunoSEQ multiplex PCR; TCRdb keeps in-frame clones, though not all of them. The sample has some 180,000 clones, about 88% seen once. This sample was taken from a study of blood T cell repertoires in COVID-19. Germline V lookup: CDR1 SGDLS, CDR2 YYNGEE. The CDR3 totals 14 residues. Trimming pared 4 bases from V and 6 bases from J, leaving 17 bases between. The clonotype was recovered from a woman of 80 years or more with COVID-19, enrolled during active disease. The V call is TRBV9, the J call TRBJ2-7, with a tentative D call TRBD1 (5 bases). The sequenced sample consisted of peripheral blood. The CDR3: CASSPWDRGSEQYF. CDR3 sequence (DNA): TGTGCCAGCAGCCCATGGGATAGGGGTTCCGAGCAGTACTTC.